Below, one T cell receptor beta chain is given with its context. Its specificity is not known. These data originate in a study of shared clonotypes between healthy human individuals. Study findings and constraints: The study found about 5% of naive CD4 clonotypes shared across four donors. The low donor count limited represented genetic and exposure-history diversity.

Free of recent acute infections or vaccinations, the donors were healthy HIV-negative adults. V dropped 6 bases and J dropped 5 bases, with 14 bases sitting between them. This CDR3 comprises 13 residues. Germline V CDR1 and CDR2: LNHDA, SQIVND (reference sequence). The sorted-subset replicate PCRs were given around 200 ng DNA, which is 25,000 to 35,000 T cell genomes. Clones were sequenced by immunoSEQ multiplex PCR, and TCRdb holds only the in-frame ones, with some missing. This sample has some 360,000 clones; 73% occur once, and the top ten carry more than 9%. Sequenced input: memory CD4+ T cells sorted from blood. The sample's subset: CD45RA-negative fraction. This TCR derives from a man younger than 40 in good health. The rearrangement links TRBV19 to TRBJ2-7; D is uncertain. The CDR3: CASRGFRADEQYF. CDR3 DNA: TGTGCCAGTAGGGGGTTTAGAGCAGACGAGCAGTACTTC.